The TCR beta chain under discussion was sequenced for a study of CD8 T cells in Susac syndrome. cDNA came from about 0.51 to 1 ug RNA primed by random hexamers. One entry per CDR3 protein results from TCRdb running MiXCR on the immunoSEQ multiplex PCR reads. The sample includes about 130,000 distinct CDR3 sequences, 95% seen only once; the top ten take approximately 0.18%. The CDR3 sequence is 15 residues long. Losses at the gene ends were 6 bases for V and 2 bases for J; bases not matched to a gene: 10. Germline CDR1 is DFQATT and CDR2 is SNEGSKA (reference sequence). The chain has TRBV20-1 and TRBJ2-1; TRBD2 matches 7 bases. Sequencing was done on a sample of CD8+ T cells from PBMCs. This receptor was obtained from a human donor with Susac syndrome. CDR3 protein: CSAWGGEGPYNEQFF. DNA of the CDR3: TGCAGTGCCTGGGGGGGGGAGGGCCCCTACAATGAGCAGTTCTTC.